Included here is one T cell receptor (beta chain) sequence, with context. Its specificity is not known. The data stem from a study of T cell repertoires in cytomegalovirus infection. About the research overall: Use of recently identified HLA-C-restricted and well-studied HLA-B-restricted CMV epitopes was part of the study.

The V segment lost 5 bases and the J segment 4 bases; nucleotides outside the gene matches: 12. The CDR3 runs to 17 residues. Germline V CDR1 and CDR2: SGDLS, YYNGEE. TCRdb redid the calling of the reads with MiXCR, one entry per CDR3 protein. The sample includes roughly 990,000 distinct CDR3 sequences, 25% to 40% of them seen just once. The V and J genes are TRBV9 and TRBJ2-1; 10 bases match TRBD2. The TCR originated in a human donor in good health (CMV status not recorded). Some clones in this sample may be carry-over from other donors' samples. The sample was cultured CD8+ T cells from PBMCs, taken from culture after CMV antigen stimulation. CDR3 nucleotide sequence: TGTGCCAGCAGTCCCTGGGGACTAGCGTCGGGGTACAATGAGCAGTTCTTC. This codes for CASSPWGLASGYNEQFF.